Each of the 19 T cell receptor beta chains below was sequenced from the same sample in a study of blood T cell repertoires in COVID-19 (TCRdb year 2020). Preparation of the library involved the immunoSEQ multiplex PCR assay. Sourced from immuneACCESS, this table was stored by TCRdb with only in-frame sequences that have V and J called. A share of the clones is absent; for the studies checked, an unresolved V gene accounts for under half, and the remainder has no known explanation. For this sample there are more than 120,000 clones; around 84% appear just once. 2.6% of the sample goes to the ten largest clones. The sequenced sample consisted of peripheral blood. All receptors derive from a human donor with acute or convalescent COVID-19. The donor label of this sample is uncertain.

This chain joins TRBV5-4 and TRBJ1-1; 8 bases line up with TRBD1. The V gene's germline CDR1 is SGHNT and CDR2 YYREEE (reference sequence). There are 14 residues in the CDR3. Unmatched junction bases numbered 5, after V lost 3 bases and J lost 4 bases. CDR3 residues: CASSSRDRSTEAFF. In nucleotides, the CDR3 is TGTGCCAGCAGCTCCCGGGACAGGAGCACTGAAGCTTTCTTT.

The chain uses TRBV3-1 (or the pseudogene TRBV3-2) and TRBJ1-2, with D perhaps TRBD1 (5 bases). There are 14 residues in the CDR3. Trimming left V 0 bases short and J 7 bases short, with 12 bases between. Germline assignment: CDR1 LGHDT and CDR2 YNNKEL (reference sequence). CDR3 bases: TGTGCCAGCAGCCAAGAACGCAGGGTGGGTGGCTACACCTTC. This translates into CASSQERRVGGYTF.

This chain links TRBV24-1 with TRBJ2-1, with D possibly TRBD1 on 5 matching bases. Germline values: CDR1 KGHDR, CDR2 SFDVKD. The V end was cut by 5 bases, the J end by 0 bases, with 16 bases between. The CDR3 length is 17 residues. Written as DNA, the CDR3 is TGTGCCACCAGTGGAGGAGCAGGGTATAGCTCCTACAATGAGCAGTTCTTC. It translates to CATSGGAGYSSYNEQFF.

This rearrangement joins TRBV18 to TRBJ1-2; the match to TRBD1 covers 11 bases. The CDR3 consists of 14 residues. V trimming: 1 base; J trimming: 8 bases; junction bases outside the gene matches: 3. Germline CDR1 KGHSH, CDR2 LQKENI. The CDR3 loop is CASSPLDRGRGYTF. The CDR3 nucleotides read TGTGCCAGCTCACCACTGGACAGGGGGCGCGGCTACACCTTC.

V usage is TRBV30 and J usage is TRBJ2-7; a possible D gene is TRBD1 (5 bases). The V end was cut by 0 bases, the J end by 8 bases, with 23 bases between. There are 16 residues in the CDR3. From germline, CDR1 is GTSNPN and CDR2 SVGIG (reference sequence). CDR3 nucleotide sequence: TGTGCCTGGAGTGTACGGCCGTCGAATTCAGGGTTGAAGCAGTACTTC. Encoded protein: CAWSVRPSNSGLKQYF.

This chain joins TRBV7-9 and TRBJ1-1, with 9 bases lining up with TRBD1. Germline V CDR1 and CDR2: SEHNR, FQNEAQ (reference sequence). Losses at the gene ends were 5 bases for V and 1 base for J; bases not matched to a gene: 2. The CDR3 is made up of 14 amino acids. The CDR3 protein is CASSKDRGNTEAFF. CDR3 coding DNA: TGTGCCAGCAGCAAGGACAGGGGGAACACTGAAGCTTTCTTT.

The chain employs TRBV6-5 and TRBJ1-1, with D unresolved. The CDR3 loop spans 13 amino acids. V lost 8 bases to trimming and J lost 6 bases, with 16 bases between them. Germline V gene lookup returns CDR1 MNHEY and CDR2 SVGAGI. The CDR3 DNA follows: TGTGCCAGCGGCCGAAGGACGGACTCTGAAGCTTTCTTT. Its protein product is CASGRRTDSEAFF.

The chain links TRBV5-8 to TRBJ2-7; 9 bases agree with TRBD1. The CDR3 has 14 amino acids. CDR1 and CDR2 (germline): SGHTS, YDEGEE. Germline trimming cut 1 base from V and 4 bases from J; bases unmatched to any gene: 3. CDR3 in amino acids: CASSLRQGGYEQYF. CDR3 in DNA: TGTGCCAGCAGCTTGCGACAGGGGGGATACGAGCAGTACTTC.

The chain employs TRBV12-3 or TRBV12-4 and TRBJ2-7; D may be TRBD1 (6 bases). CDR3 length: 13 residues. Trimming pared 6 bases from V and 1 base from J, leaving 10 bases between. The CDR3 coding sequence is TGTGCCAGCAGGGCAGGACAGTCCTACGAGCAGTACTTC. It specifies CASRAGQSYEQYF.

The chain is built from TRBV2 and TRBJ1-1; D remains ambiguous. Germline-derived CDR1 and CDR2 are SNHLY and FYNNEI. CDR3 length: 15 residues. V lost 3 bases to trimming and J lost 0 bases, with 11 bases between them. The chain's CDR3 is CASSEGRAMNTEAFF. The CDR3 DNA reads TGTGCCAGCAGTGAGGGGAGGGCGATGAACACTGAAGCTTTCTTT.

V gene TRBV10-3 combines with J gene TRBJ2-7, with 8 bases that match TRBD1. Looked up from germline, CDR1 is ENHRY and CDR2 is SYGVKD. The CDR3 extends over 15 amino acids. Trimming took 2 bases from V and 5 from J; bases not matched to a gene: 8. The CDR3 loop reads CAISERDRTGHEQYF. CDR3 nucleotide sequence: TGTGCCATCAGTGAGCGGGACCGGACAGGGCACGAGCAGTACTTC.

CDR3 region: CATSDLKETQYF. Here the CDR3 DNA reads TGTGCCACCAGTGATCTTAAAGAGACCCAGTACTTC. The rearrangement joins TRBV24-1 to TRBJ2-5; D not certain. The length of the CDR3 is 12 residues. With 3 bases removed from V and 3 bases from J, the gap between germline ends came to 4 bases. Germline CDR1 reads KGHDR; CDR2 reads SFDVKD.

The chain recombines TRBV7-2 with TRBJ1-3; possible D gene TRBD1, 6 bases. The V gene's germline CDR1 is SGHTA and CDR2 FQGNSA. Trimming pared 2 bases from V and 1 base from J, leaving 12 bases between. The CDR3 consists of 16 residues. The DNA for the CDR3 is TGTGCCAGCAGCTTATATCAGGGGAGTTCTGGAAACACCATATATTTT. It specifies CASSLYQGSSGNTIYF.

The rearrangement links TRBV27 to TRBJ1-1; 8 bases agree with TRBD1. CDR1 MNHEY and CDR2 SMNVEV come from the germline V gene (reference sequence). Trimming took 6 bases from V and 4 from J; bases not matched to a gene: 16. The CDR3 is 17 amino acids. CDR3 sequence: CASRLVTGAIGATEAFF. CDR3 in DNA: TGTGCCAGCAGGTTAGTGACAGGGGCGATCGGGGCCACTGAAGCTTTCTTT.

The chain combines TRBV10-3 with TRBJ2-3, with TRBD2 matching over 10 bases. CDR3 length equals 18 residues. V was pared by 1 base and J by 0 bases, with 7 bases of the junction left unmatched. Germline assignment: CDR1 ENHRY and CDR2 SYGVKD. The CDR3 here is CAISEFRTSGSSTDTQYF. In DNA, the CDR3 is TGTGCCATCAGTGAGTTTAGGACTAGCGGTTCTAGCACAGATACGCAGTATTTT.

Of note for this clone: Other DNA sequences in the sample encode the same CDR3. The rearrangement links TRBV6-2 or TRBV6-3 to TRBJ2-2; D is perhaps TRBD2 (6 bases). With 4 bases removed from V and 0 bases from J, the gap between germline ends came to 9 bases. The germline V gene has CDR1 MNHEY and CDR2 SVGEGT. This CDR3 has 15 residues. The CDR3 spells CASSSGTANTGELFF. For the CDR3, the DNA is TGTGCCAGCAGTTCCGGGACTGCGAACACCGGGGAGCTGTTTTTT.

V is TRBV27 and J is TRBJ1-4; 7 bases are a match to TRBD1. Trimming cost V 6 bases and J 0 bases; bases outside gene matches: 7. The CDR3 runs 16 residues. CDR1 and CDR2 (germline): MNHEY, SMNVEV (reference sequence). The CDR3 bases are TGTGCCAGCAGCTGGACAGGACCGACAACTAATGAAAAACTGTTTTTT. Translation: CASSWTGPTTNEKLFF. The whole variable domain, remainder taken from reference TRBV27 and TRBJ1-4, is EAQVTQNPRYLITVTGKKLTVTCSQNMNHEYMSWYRQDPGLGLRQIYYSMNVEVTDKGDVPEGYKVSRKEKRNFPLILESPSPNQTSLYFCASSWTGPTTNEKLFFGSGTQLSVL.

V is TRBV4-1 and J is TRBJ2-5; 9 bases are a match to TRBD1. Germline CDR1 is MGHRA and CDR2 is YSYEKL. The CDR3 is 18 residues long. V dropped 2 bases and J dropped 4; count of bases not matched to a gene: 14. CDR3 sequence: CASSQWNRGQTGGETQYF. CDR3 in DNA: TGCGCCAGCAGCCAATGGAACAGGGGGCAAACTGGTGGAGAGACCCAGTACTTC.

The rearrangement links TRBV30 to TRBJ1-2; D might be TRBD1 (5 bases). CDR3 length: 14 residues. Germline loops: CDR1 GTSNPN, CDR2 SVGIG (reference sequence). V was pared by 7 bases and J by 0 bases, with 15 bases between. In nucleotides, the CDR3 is TGTGCCTTTACGCAGGGCGGACCTAACTATGGCTACACCTTC. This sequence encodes CAFTQGGPNYGYTF.